This T cell receptor beta chain was identified in a study of cytomegalovirus exposure and HLA in healthy donors. The CDR3 has 16 residues. Per the germline V gene, CDR1 is SGHVS and CDR2 is FQNEAQ. The junction had 9 bases not matched to a gene; V was cut back by 5 bases and J by 3 bases. Overall study results and limits: Accurate prediction of HLA-A and HLA-B alleles (for most subjects) was reportedly achieved from TCR beta sequences. Analyzed later, most CMV-associated TCR beta chains appeared HLA-restricted.

Amplification used 60 Vbeta primers and 13 Jbeta primers. Assay used: immunoSEQ multiplex PCR; TCRdb lists only in-frame clones, some missing. The repertoire includes about 120,000 clones, 65% to 85% of them detected once, and 4% sits in the top ten. In the case of this clone: Its antigen is unknown.

This receptor was obtained from a man aged 18 to 29 in good health and CMV-seropositive. The rearrangement joins TRBV7-8 to TRBJ2-7; 11 bases are a match to TRBD2. Material: PBMCs. As DNA, the CDR3 is TGTGCCAGCAGCAAGACTAGCGGGATCAATAACTACGAGCAGTACTTC. Translating gives CASSKTSGINNYEQYF.